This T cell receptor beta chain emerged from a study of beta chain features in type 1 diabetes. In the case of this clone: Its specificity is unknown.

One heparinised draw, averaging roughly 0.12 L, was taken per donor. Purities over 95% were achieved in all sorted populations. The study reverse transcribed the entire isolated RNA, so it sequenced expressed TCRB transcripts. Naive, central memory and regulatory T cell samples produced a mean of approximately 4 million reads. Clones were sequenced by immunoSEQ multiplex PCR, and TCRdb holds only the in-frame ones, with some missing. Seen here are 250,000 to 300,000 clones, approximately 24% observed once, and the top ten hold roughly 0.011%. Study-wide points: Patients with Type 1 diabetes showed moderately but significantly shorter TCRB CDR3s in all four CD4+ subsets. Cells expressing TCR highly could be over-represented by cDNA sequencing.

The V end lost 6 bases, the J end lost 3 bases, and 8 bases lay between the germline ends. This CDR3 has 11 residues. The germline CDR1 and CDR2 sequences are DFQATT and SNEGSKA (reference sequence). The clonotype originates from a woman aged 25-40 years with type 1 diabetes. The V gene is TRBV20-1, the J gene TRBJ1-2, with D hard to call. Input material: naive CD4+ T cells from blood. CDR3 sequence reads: CSARDDYGYTF. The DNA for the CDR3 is TGCAGTGCCCGAGATGACTATGGCTACACCTTC.